Listed here are 15 T cell receptor beta chains from one sample, sequenced in a study of blood T cells in healthy people across ages. Through a sample-barcoded 5' primer and a J-beta primer mix, a second PCR was run for roughly 7 to 11 cycles. MiXCR, run by TCRdb on the 5' RACE reads, gives a single entry per CDR3 protein. The sample has 1 million or so distinct CDR3 sequences; less than 25% are singletons. This sample also belongs to another study, concerning T cells of mothers and their children.

The specimen sequenced was blood. The source is a girl aged 2-10 years in good health.

This sequence joins TRBV20-1 and TRBJ2-5; no clear D gene. Judging by the DNA end, TRBJ2-7 fits better; the J call may be wrong. This CDR3 spans 13 amino acids. Germline V gives CDR1 DFQATT, CDR2 SNEGSKA (reference sequence). The CDR3 sequence: CSARIVSDYEQYF. In DNA, the CDR3 is TGCAGTGCTAGAATAGTGTCAGACTACGAGCAGTACTTC.

This clonotype showed up just a few times. The J gene is TRBJ2-5, the V gene TRBV21-1; the table assigns TRBD1, which was not confirmed against the DNA. TRBV21-1 is assigned pseudogene status. This CDR3 comprises 19 residues. As DNA, the CDR3 is TGTGCCAGCAGCAAAATGGGGGGGCGACCGGGACAGGGGTTAGAGACCCAGTACTTC. Protein sequence: CASSKMGGRPGQGLETQYF.

The rearrangement joins TRBV5-6 to TRBJ1-1; D not certain. Germline values: CDR1 SGHDT, CDR2 YYEEEE. The CDR3 is 14 residues long. V was trimmed by 1 base and J by 1 base, leaving 8 bases between them. CDR3: CASSLRRENTEAFF. The CDR3 DNA follows: TGTGCCAGCAGCTTGCGAAGGGAGAACACTGAAGCTTTCTTT. Drawing the rest from reference TRBV5-6 and TRBJ1-1, the complete variable domain is DAGVTQSPTHLIKTRGQQVTLRCSPKSGHDTVSWYQQALGQGPQFIFQYYEEEERQRGNFPDRFSGHQFPNYSSELNVNALLLGDSALYLCASSLRRENTEAFFGQGTRLTVV.

V gene TRBV29-1 combines with J gene TRBJ2-5, with D possibly being TRBD1 (6 bases). V dropped 4 bases and J dropped 1 base, with 13 bases sitting between them. The CDR3 has 14 amino acids. Germline values: CDR1 SQVTM, CDR2 ANQGSEA. This chain's CDR3 is CSVGMAGAQETQYF. The DNA of the CDR3 is TGCAGCGTTGGGATGGCAGGGGCCCAAGAGACCCAGTACTTC.

This clonotype turned up a few times. The chain carries TRBV10-3 and TRBJ1-3, with D possibly being TRBD1 (5 bases). Germline V gives CDR1 ENHRY, CDR2 SYGVKD. The CDR3 totals 17 residues. Trimming shortened V by 0 bases and J by 0 bases, and 12 bases separated the two germline ends. Here the CDR3 reads CAISESNPTASGNTIYF. The CDR3 DNA is TGTGCCATCAGTGAGTCAAACCCGACAGCCTCTGGAAACACCATATATTTT.

The chain combines TRBV7-2 with TRBJ2-5, with 7 bases matching TRBD1. The CDR3 runs to 16 residues. The V and J ends lost 3 bases and 2 bases, in that order; junction bases with no gene match: 9. Looked up from germline, CDR1 is SGHTA and CDR2 is FQGNSA. CDR3 bases: TGTGCCAGCAGCTTCGACAGGGTGATGGGGCAAGAGACCCAGTACTTC. Protein product: CASSFDRVMGQETQYF.

This clonotype came up many times. J is TRBJ2-1 and V is TRBV4-2; D possibly uses TRBD1 or TRBD2 (5 bases each). Germline V gene lookup returns CDR1 LGHNA and CDR2 YNFKEQ. V was clipped by 4 bases and J by 0 bases, with 7 bases between them. CDR3 length: 14 residues. The CDR3 region is CASSRGSSYNEQFF. The CDR3 bases are TGTGCCAGCAGCCGGGGGAGCTCCTACAATGAGCAGTTCTTC.

V is TRBV9 and J is TRBJ2-5; D is perhaps TRBD2 (5 bases). The CDR3 runs 14 residues. V dropped 4 bases and J dropped 2 bases, with 12 bases sitting between them. Germline V CDR1 and CDR2: SGDLS, YYNGEE. The CDR3 here is CASSMWAGQETQYF. CDR3 sequence (DNA): TGTGCCAGCAGCATGTGGGCGGGTCAAGAGACCCAGTACTTC.

This clonotype appeared a few times. The chain has TRBV5-1 and TRBJ2-5, with D maybe TRBD2 (5 bases). The last part of the DNA fits TRBJ2-1 better; the J call may be wrong. Germline V lookup: CDR1 SGHRS, CDR2 YFSETQ. This CDR3 has 15 amino acids. The CDR3 loop reads CASSAGPGGLNEQFF. CDR3 sequence (DNA): TGCGCCAGCAGCGCCGGGCCCGGAGGATTAAATGAGCAGTTCTTC.

This clonotype has just a few counts. The chain couples TRBV6-1 to TRBJ1-2, with 9 bases identical to TRBD1. Germline V gives CDR1 MNHNS, CDR2 SASEGT. V shed 3 bases and J 8 bases; nucleotides not matched to a gene: 4. The CDR3 totals 13 residues. CDR3 bases: TGTGCCAGCAGTGACAACAGGGGGCGCGGCTACACCTTC. This translates into CASSDNRGRGYTF.

V is TRBV4-2 and J is TRBJ2-1, with TRBD1 matching 8 bases. In germline, CDR1 is LGHNA, CDR2 YNFKEQ. J was trimmed by 10 bases and V by 0 bases; bases with no gene match: 5. The CDR3 is made up of 14 amino acids. CDR3 sequence (DNA): TGTGCCAGCAGCCAAGACGGACAGGGAACGGAGCAGTTCTTC. This sequence encodes CASSQDGQGTEQFF.

This chain's CDR3 is CASRPDSLGYGYTF. The CDR3 DNA sequence: TGTGCCAGCAGACCGGATAGCCTGGGTTATGGCTACACCTTC. The V gene is TRBV12-3 or TRBV12-4, the J gene TRBJ1-2; no clear D gene. CDR3 length: 14 residues. V lost 6 bases and J 5 bases, leaving 16 bases between the germline ends.

This clonotype has more than one count but fewer than ten. This chain connects TRBV27 to TRBJ2-5, with D unresolved. With the DNA end fitting TRBJ2-7 better, the J assignment may be wrong. This CDR3 contains 13 residues. The V gene's germline CDR1 is MNHEY and CDR2 SMNVEV (reference sequence). The CDR3 protein is CASGPWASYEQYF. The DNA for the CDR3 is TGTGCCAGCGGACCCTGGGCCTCCTACGAGCAGTACTTC.

Only a few counts were recorded for this clonotype. The chain employs TRBV20-1 and TRBJ2-5, with a weak D call TRBD1 (5 bases). The tail of the sequence fits TRBJ2-1 better, so the J call may be wrong. The CDR3 consists of 12 residues. The germline V gene encodes CDR1 DFQATT and CDR2 SNEGSKA (reference sequence). Written as DNA, the CDR3 is TGCAGTTCAAGGGGCAGGTACAATGAGCAGTTCTTC. The encoded protein is CSSRGRYNEQFF.

This chain connects TRBV6-5 to TRBJ1-5; no clear D gene. The CDR3 covers 15 residues. CDR1 and CDR2 (germline): MNHEY, SVGAGI. The germline V and J ends were trimmed by 2 bases and 2 bases, with 10 bases remaining between them. DNA of the CDR3: TGTGCCAGCAGTTACGCTGGGTCTGGCAATCAGCCCCAGCATTTT. It codes for CASSYAGSGNQPQHF.